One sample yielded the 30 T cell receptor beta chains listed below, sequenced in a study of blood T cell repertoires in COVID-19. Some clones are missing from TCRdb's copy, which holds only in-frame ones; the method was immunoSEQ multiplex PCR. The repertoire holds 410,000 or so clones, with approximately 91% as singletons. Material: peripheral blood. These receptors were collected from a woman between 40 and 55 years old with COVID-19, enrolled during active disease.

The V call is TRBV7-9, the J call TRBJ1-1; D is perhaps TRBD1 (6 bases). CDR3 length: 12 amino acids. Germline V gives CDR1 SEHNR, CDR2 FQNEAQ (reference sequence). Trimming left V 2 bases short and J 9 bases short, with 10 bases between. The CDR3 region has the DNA TGTGCCAGCAGCTTAATCCGGGACAAAGCTTTCTTT. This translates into CASSLIRDKAFF. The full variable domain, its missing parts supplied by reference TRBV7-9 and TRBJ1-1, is DTGVSQNPRHKITKRGQNVTFRCDPISEHNRLYWYRQTLGQGPEFLTYFQNEAQLEKSRLLSDRFSAERPKGSFSTLEIQRTEQGDSAMYLCASSLIRDKAFFGQGTRLTVV.

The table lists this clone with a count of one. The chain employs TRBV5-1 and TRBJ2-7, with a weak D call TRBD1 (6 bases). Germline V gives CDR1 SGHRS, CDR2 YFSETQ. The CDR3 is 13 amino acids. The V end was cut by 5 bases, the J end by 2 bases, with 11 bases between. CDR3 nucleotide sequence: TGCGCCAGCAGGGGACACCTGACCTACGAGCAGTACTTC. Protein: CASRGHLTYEQYF. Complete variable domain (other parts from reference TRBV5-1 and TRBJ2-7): KAGVTQTPRYLIKTRGQQVTLSCSPISGHRSVSWYQQTPGQGLQFLFEYFSETQRNKGNFPGRFSGRQFSNSRSEMNVSTLELGDSALYLCASRGHLTYEQYFGPGTRLTVT.

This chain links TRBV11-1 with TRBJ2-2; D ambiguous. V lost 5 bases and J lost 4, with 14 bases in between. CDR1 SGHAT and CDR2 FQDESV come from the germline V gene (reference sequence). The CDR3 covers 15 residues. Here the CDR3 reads CASSDQWAVTGELFF. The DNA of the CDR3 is TGTGCCAGCAGCGACCAATGGGCAGTCACCGGGGAGCTGTTTTTT.

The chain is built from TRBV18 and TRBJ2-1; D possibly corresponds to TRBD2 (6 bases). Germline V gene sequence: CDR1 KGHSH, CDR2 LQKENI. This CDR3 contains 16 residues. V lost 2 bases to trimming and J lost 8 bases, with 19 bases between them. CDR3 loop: CASSPAVLTRGDEQFF. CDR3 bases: TGTGCCAGCTCACCAGCCGTATTGACTAGAGGAGATGAGCAGTTCTTC.

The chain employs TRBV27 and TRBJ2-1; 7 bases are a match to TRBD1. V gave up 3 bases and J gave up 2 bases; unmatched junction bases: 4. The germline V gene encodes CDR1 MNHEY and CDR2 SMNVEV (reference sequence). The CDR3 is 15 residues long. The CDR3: CASSFEQGTYNEQFF. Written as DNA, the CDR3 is TGTGCCAGCAGTTTCGAACAGGGGACCTACAATGAGCAGTTCTTC.

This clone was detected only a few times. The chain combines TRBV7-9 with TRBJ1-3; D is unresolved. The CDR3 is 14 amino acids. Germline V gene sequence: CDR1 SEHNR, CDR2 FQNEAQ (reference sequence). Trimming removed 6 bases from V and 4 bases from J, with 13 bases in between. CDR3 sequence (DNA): TGTGCCAGCAGAAACGAGGTTATCGGAAACACCATATATTTT. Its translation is CASRNEVIGNTIYF.

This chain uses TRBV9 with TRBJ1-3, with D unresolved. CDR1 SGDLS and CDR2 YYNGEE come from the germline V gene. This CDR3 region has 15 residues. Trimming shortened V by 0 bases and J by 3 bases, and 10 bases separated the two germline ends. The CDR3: CASSVATDYGNTIYF. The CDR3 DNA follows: TGTGCCAGCAGCGTAGCCACAGATTATGGAAACACCATATATTTT.

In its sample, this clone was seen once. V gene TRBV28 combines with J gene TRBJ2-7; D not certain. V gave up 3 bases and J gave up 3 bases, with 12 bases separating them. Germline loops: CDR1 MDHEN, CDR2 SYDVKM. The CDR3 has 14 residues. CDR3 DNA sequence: TGTGCCAGCAGTTTCTTCGGTCCCCGCTACGAGCAGTACTTC. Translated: CASSFFGPRYEQYF.

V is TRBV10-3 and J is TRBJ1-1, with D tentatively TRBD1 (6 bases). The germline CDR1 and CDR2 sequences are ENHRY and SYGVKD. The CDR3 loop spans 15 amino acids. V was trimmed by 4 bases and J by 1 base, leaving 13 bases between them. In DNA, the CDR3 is TGTGCCATCAGTGGCAGGGGCGACAGGAACACTGAAGCTTTCTTT. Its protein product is CAISGRGDRNTEAFF.

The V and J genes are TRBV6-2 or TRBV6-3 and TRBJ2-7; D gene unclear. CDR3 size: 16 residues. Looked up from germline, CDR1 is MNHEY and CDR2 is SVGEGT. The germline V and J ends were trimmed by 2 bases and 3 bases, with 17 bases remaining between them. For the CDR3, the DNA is TGTGCCAGCAGTTACCCTAGGCAACCGTACCTCTACGAGCAGTACTTC. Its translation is CASSYPRQPYLYEQYF.

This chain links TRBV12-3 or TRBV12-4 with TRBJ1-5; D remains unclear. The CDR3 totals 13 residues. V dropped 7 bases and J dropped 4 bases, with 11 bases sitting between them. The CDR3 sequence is CASTMRVNQPQHF. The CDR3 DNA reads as TGTGCCAGCACAATGAGGGTTAATCAGCCCCAGCATTTT.

The CDR3 region has the DNA TGTGCCTGGAAGGAGCTAGCGGGGGCGGGTGGGGCCAACGTCCTGACTTTC. Its translation: CAWKELAGAGGANVLTF. This rearrangement joins TRBV30 to TRBJ2-6, with 10 bases identical to TRBD2. CDR3 size: 17 residues. Germline trimming cut 4 bases from V and 3 bases from J; bases unmatched to any gene: 9. Germline CDR1 GTSNPN, CDR2 SVGIG (reference sequence).

CDR3 DNA sequence: TGTGCCAGCAGTCCATCGACAGGGGGTAACACTGAAGCTTTCTTT. Amino acid sequence: CASSPSTGGNTEAFF. The chain carries TRBV28 and TRBJ1-1, with 9 bases fitting TRBD1. Germline V gives CDR1 MDHEN, CDR2 SYDVKM. Trimming cost V 5 bases and J 2 bases; bases outside gene matches: 6. The CDR3 is 15 amino acids.

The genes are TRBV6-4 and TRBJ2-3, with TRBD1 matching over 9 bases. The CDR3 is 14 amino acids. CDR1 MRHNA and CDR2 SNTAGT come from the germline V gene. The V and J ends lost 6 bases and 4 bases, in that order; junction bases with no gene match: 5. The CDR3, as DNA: TGTGCCAGCAGCTCACAGGGGGCGGCAGATACGCAGTATTTT. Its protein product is CASSSQGAADTQYF.

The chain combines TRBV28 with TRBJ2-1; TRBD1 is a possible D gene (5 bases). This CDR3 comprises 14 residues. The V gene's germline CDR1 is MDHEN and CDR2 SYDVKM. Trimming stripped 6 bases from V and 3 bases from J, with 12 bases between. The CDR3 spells CASRDGQSYNEQFF. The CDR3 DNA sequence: TGTGCCAGCAGGGACGGACAAAGCTACAATGAGCAGTTCTTC.

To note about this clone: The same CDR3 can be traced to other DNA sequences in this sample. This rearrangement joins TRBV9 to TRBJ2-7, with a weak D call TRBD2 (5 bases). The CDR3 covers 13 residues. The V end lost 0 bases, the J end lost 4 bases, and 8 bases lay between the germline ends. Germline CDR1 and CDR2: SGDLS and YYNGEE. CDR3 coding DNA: TGTGCCAGCAGCGTAGACCCGGGGTACGAGCAGTACTTC. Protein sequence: CASSVDPGYEQYF.

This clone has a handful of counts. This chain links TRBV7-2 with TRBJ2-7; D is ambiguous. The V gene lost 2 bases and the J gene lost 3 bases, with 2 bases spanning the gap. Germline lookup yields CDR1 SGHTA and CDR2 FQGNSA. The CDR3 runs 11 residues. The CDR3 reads CASSLRYEQYF. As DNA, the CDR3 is TGTGCCAGCAGCTTACGCTACGAGCAGTACTTC. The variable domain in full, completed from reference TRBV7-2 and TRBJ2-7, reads GAGVSQSPSNKVTEKGKDVELRCDPISGHTALYWYRQSLGQGLEFLIYFQGNSAPDKSGLPSDRFSAERTGGSVSTLTIQRTQQEDSAVYLCASSLRYEQYFGPGTRLTVT.

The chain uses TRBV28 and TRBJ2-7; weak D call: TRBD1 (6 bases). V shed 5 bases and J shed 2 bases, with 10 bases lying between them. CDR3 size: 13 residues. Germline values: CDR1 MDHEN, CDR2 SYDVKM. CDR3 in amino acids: CASSNRVTYEQYF. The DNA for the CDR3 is TGTGCCAGCAGTAACAGGGTTACCTACGAGCAGTACTTC. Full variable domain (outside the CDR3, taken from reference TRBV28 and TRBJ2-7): DVKVTQSSRYLVKRTGEKVFLECVQDMDHENMFWYRQDPGLGLRLIYFSYDVKMKEKGDIPEGYSVSREKKERFSLILESASTNQTSMYLCASSNRVTYEQYFGPGTRLTVT.

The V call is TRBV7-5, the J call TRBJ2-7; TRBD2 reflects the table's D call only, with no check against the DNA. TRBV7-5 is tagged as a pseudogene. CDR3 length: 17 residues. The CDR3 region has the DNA TGTGCCAGAAGCTTAATGGGACTAGCGGGAGGGCGGTACGAGCAGTACTTC. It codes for CARSLMGLAGGRYEQYF.

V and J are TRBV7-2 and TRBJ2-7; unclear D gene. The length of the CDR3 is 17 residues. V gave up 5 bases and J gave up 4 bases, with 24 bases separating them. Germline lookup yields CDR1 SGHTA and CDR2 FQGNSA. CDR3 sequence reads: CASSLPKHGVSLYEQYF. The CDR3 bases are TGTGCCAGCAGCCTACCCAAACACGGAGTATCATTATACGAGCAGTACTTC.

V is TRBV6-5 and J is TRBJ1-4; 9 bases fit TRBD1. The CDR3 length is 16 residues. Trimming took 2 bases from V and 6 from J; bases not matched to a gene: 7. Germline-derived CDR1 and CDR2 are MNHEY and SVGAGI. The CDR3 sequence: CASSYATGGGDEKLFF. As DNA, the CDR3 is TGTGCCAGCAGTTACGCCACAGGGGGCGGTGATGAAAAACTGTTTTTT.

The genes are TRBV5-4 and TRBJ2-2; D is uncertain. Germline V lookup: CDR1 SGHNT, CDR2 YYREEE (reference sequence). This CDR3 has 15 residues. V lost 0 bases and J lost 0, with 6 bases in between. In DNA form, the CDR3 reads TGTGCCAGCAGCTTGGACAGTCCGAACACCGGGGAGCTGTTTTTT. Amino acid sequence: CASSLDSPNTGELFF.

CDR3 loop: CASSLTTTGSTEQFF. The CDR3 DNA sequence: TGTGCCAGCAGCTTAACTACGACAGGTTCCACTGAGCAGTTCTTC. The gene calls are TRBV5-4 and TRBJ2-1; a weak D match, TRBD1 (6 bases). CDR1 SGHNT and CDR2 YYREEE come from the germline V gene (reference sequence). The CDR3 loop spans 15 amino acids. Trimming shortened V by 2 bases and J by 9 bases, and 18 bases separated the two germline ends.

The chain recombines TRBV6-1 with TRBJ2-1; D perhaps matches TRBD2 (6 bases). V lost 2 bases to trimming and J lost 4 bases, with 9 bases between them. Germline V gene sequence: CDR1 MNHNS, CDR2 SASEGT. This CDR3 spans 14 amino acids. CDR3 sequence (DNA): TGTGCCAGCAGTGAACAGGCGGGATACAATGAGCAGTTCTTC. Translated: CASSEQAGYNEQFF.

CDR3 in amino acids: CASSHWDRDSPLHF. The CDR3 region has the DNA TGTGCCAGCAGCCATTGGGACAGGGATTCACCCCTCCACTTT. The genes are TRBV4-2 and TRBJ1-6; 9 positions match TRBD1. The CDR3 is 14 residues long. Per the germline V gene, CDR1 is LGHNA and CDR2 is YNFKEQ. The V and J ends lost 3 bases and 8 bases, in that order; junction bases with no gene match: 2.

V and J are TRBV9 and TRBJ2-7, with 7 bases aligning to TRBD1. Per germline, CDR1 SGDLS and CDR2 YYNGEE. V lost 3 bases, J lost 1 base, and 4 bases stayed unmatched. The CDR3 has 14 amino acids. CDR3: CASSDQGESYEQYF. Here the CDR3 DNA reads TGTGCCAGCAGCGATCAGGGGGAGTCCTACGAGCAGTACTTC.

As DNA, the CDR3 is TGTGCCAGCAGCTGGATAGCGGGAGGAACCGGGGAGCTGTTTTTT. Translation: CASSWIAGGTGELFF. J is TRBJ2-2 and V is TRBV5-6, with TRBD2 matching over 10 bases. In germline, CDR1 is SGHDT, CDR2 YYEEEE. The V segment lost 3 bases and the J segment 5 bases; nucleotides outside the gene matches: 4. The CDR3 length is 15 residues.

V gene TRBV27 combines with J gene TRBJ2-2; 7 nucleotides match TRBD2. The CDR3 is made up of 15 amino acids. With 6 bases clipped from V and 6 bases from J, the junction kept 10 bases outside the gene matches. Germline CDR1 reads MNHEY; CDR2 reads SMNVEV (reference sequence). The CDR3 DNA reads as TGTGCCAGCAGCCCTGGGGGGGTGAGGGCCGGGGAGCTGTTTTTT. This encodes CASSPGGVRAGELFF.

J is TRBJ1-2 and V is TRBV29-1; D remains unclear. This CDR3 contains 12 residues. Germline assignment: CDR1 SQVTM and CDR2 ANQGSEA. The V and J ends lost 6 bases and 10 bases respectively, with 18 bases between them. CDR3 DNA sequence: TGCAGCGTCCCGGAGGTGTTGTACGACTACACCTTC. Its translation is CSVPEVLYDYTF.

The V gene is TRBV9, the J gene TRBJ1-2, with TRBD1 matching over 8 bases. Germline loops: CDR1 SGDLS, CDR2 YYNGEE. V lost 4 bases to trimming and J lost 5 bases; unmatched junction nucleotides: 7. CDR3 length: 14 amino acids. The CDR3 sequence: CASSPGGPGYGYTF. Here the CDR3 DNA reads TGTGCCAGCAGCCCAGGGGGCCCTGGGTATGGCTACACCTTC.